This entry lists 31 T cell receptor beta chains sequenced from one sample in a study of cytotoxic CD8 clonotypes in ibrutinib-treated CLL. Method: immunoSEQ multiplex PCR; TCRdb's copy keeps in-frame clones and lacks some. The table records around 92,000 clones, around 77% of them present only once. Sequencing was performed on PBMCs, taken after 24 months of ibrutinib treatment. Receptors originate from a human donor with chronic lymphocytic leukemia.

The CDR3 nucleotides are TGTGCCAGCAGCTTAGGGTTACAGGGCACTGAAGCTTTCTTT. Residues: CASSLGLQGTEAFF. The genes are TRBV11-2 and TRBJ1-1, with D perhaps matching TRBD1 (6 bases). Germline V CDR1 and CDR2: SGHAT, FQNNGV. V lost 1 base to trimming and J lost 4 bases, with 10 bases between them. The CDR3 runs to 14 residues.

On this clone: At one of its ends the junction is not consistent with the germline gene, which may arise from a read error. The chain recombines TRBV4-2 with TRBJ1-2; tentative D call: TRBD1 (5 bases). In germline, CDR1 is LGHNA, CDR2 YNFKEQ. The CDR3 is made up of 14 amino acids. The CDR3 spells CASSQGQGNHGYTF. The CDR3 DNA follows: TGTGCCAGCAGCCAAGGCCAGGGTAACCATGGCTACACCTTC.

This chain connects TRBV2 to TRBJ2-4, with 8 bases that match TRBD2. There are 17 residues in the CDR3. J gave up 3 bases and V 5 bases, and 12 bases lay outside the gene matches. Germline-derived CDR1 and CDR2 are SNHLY and FYNNEI. Here the CDR3 reads CASSSRGSGTGKNIQYF. The CDR3 bases are TGTGCCAGCAGTTCCCGAGGTAGCGGGACGGGCAAAAACATTCAGTACTTC.

The chain combines TRBV2 with TRBJ2-2; 9 bases are a match to TRBD2. The CDR3 extends over 16 amino acids. With 7 bases clipped from V and 5 bases from J, the junction kept 11 bases outside the gene matches. Germline V gene lookup returns CDR1 SNHLY and CDR2 FYNNEI. For the CDR3, the DNA is TGTGCCAGCAAATTGGCGGCGGGAGGGAGTACCGGGGAGCTGTTTTTT. This codes for CASKLAAGGSTGELFF.

This rearrangement joins TRBV7-2 to TRBJ2-7; weak D call: TRBD1 (7 bases). This CDR3 contains 14 residues. Germline V gene data show CDR1 as SGHTA and CDR2 as FQGNSA. V was shortened by 5 bases and J by 3 bases, with 14 bases between the two germline ends. The CDR3 protein is CASSHQGGGYEQYF. The CDR3 DNA is TGTGCCAGCAGCCACCAGGGGGGCGGCTACGAGCAGTACTTC.

The gene calls are TRBV28 and TRBJ1-4, with D unclear. This CDR3 is 15 amino acids long. Germline V CDR1 and CDR2: MDHEN, SYDVKM. With 0 bases removed from V and 2 bases from J, the gap between germline ends came to 7 bases. CDR3 DNA: TGTGCCAGCAGTTTATGGGCGGGGACTAATGAAAAACTGTTTTTT. Residues: CASSLWAGTNEKLFF.

This clone appeared a single time. The genes are TRBV5-1 and TRBJ2-7, with 9 positions matching TRBD1. V lost 4 bases and J lost 2; bases outside the gene matches: 4. The CDR3 contains 14 residues. Germline V CDR1 and CDR2: SGHRS, YFSETQ. The CDR3 region has the DNA TGCGCCAGCAGCGCCGGGACAGGGACCTACGAGCAGTACTTC. Translation: CASSAGTGTYEQYF. Supplemented by reference TRBV5-1 and TRBJ2-7, the full variable domain reads KAGVTQTPRYLIKTRGQQVTLSCSPISGHRSVSWYQQTPGQGLQFLFEYFSETQRNKGNFPGRFSGRQFSNSRSEMNVSTLELGDSALYLCASSAGTGTYEQYFGPGTRLTVT.

The chain links TRBV2 to TRBJ2-5; 11 bases are shared with TRBD1. The germline CDR1 and CDR2 sequences are SNHLY and FYNNEI. This CDR3 has 14 amino acids. V lost 5 bases to trimming and J lost 7 bases; unmatched junction nucleotides: 6. The CDR3, as DNA: TGTGCCAGCAGTCCAGGGACAGGGGGTACGACCCAGTACTTC. Translated: CASSPGTGGTTQYF.

The chain combines TRBV19 with TRBJ2-1; 8 bases line up with TRBD2. The CDR3 is made up of 16 amino acids. The ends lost 2 bases at V and 4 bases at J; junction bases unmatched: 7. Germline V gene lookup returns CDR1 LNHDA and CDR2 SQIVND (reference sequence). DNA of the CDR3: TGTGCCAGTAGTATATATAGCGGGGATGGGTACAATGAGCAGTTCTTC. Residues: CASSIYSGDGYNEQFF.

The gene calls are TRBV7-8 and TRBJ2-6; no clear D. Trimming left V 1 base short and J 4 bases short, with 14 bases between. The CDR3 length is 17 residues. In germline, CDR1 is SGHVS, CDR2 FQNEAQ. The CDR3, as DNA: TGTGCCAGCAGCTTAGTTGTAGGTGGGGTAGGGGCCAACGTCCTGACTTTC. Its translation: CASSLVVGGVGANVLTF.

This clone was detected only a few times. The chain uses TRBV7-3 and TRBJ2-1; D is possibly TRBD2 (5 bases). This CDR3 spans 14 amino acids. Germline V gene lookup returns CDR1 SGHTA and CDR2 FQGTGA. V was shortened by 3 bases and J by 9 bases, with 15 bases between the two germline ends. Written as DNA, the CDR3 is TGTGCCAGCAGCTTCGGAGGCCCGGGCGGTGAGCAGTTCTTC. It translates to CASSFGGPGGEQFF.

The rearrangement uses TRBV7-6 and TRBJ2-3; no reliable D call. Trimming pared 6 bases from V and 3 bases from J, leaving 25 bases between. CDR3 length: 18 residues. Germline V gene sequence: CDR1 SGHVS, CDR2 FNYEAQ. The CDR3 region has the DNA TGTGCCAGCAGAGAAGGGCCTAAGGGTTTCCCTCTAACAGATACGCAGTATTTT. It specifies CASREGPKGFPLTDTQYF.

J is TRBJ2-2 and V is TRBV5-1; D unresolved. CDR3 length: 13 residues. V lost 1 base and J 0 bases, leaving 1 base between the germline ends. CDR1 is SGHRS and CDR2 is YFSETQ in the germline V gene. CDR3 protein: CASSLTNTGELFF. CDR3 nucleotides: TGCGCCAGCAGCTTGACGAACACCGGGGAGCTGTTTTTT.

The chain recombines TRBV7-8 with TRBJ2-7; the D gene is possibly TRBD1 (6 bases). Trimming cost V 3 bases and J 3 bases, with 12 bases left between them. The germline gives CDR1 SGHVS, CDR2 FQNEAQ. The CDR3 length is 14 residues. The CDR3 sequence: CASSFGTQGYEQYF. The CDR3 DNA reads TGTGCCAGCAGCTTCGGGACACAAGGCTACGAGCAGTACTTC.

The V call is TRBV5-1, the J call TRBJ2-7, with 8 bases aligning to TRBD1. The germline CDR1 and CDR2 sequences are SGHRS and YFSETQ. The CDR3 is 14 amino acids. J was trimmed by 0 bases and V by 5 bases; bases with no gene match: 4. In DNA, the CDR3 is TGCGCCAGCAGAGACAGGGGTTCCTCCTACGAGCAGTACTTC. Translating gives CASRDRGSSYEQYF.

The chain has TRBV19 and TRBJ2-6; D not certain. Germline V gene data show CDR1 as LNHDA and CDR2 as SQIVND (reference sequence). The CDR3 is made up of 18 amino acids. Trimming pared 1 base from V and 0 bases from J, leaving 13 bases between. The CDR3 loop is CASSIGYFFSSGANVLTF. The CDR3 nucleotides are TGTGCCAGTAGTATAGGGTACTTTTTCAGCTCTGGGGCCAACGTCCTGACTTTC.

The table lists this clone with a few counts. This chain uses TRBV5-1 with TRBJ2-1; the D is unclear. The CDR3 totals 15 residues. V was trimmed by 7 bases and J by 0 bases, leaving 14 bases between them. Per the germline V gene, CDR1 is SGHRS and CDR2 is YFSETQ. The CDR3 region has the DNA TGCGCCAGCGGAACCGGGCCTATCTCCTACAATGAGCAGTTCTTC. Amino acids: CASGTGPISYNEQFF.

This clone occurred a few times. The junction departs from germline at one end; a sequencing error may be responsible. This chain links TRBV19 with TRBJ1-5, with 8 bases identical to TRBD1. The germline V gene has CDR1 LNHDA and CDR2 SQIVND (reference sequence). The CDR3 is 15 amino acids. The CDR3 DNA sequence: TGTGCCAGTAGTCTAGACAGGGGAAAGTATCAGCCCCAGCATTTT. Residues: CASSLDRGKYQPQHF.

A few counts support this clone. The V call is TRBV5-6, the J call TRBJ2-1; D possibly corresponds to TRBD2 (6 bases). V was trimmed by 1 base and J by 10 bases, leaving 12 bases between them. Germline assignment: CDR1 SGHDT and CDR2 YYEEEE. This CDR3 is built from 13 residues. As DNA, the CDR3 is TGTGCCAGCAGCTTGTGGACTATTTCAGAGCAGTTCTTC. Amino acid sequence: CASSLWTISEQFF.

The chain couples TRBV14 to TRBJ2-1; 9 bases map to TRBD2. V shed 0 bases and J 10 bases; nucleotides not matched to a gene: 13. Germline CDR1 is SGHDN and CDR2 is FVKESK. The CDR3 has 17 amino acids. The CDR3 bases are TGTGCCAGCAGCCAAGATGATCCTAGCGGGACCCGAAGCGAGCAGTTCTTC. Translation: CASSQDDPSGTRSEQFF.

There are a few counts of this clone. The chain uses TRBV29-1 and TRBJ1-5; D not resolved. Germline V lookup: CDR1 SQVTM, CDR2 ANQGSEA. The CDR3 runs to 13 residues. Deletions cut 6 bases from V and 5 bases from J, with 14 bases between. The CDR3 DNA is TGCAGCGTCGCTGACCCTGCCGATCAGCCCCAGCATTTT. It yields the protein CSVADPADQPQHF.

The rearrangement joins TRBV14 to TRBJ1-2; maybe TRBD1 (6 bases). The germline CDR1 and CDR2 sequences are SGHDN and FVKESK. The length of the CDR3 is 13 residues. The V end lost 0 bases, the J end lost 8 bases, and 10 bases lay between the germline ends. Written as DNA, the CDR3 is TGTGCCAGCAGCCAAGATAGGGGGGCCGGCTACACCTTC. It encodes CASSQDRGAGYTF.

V usage is TRBV6-1 and J usage is TRBJ2-3; D may be TRBD1 (5 bases). The germline CDR1 and CDR2 sequences are MNHNS and SASEGT. CDR3 length: 12 residues. V lost 7 bases and J 3 bases, leaving 8 bases between the germline ends. CDR3 region: CASISGTDTQYF. DNA for the CDR3: TGTGCCAGCATCTCAGGGACAGATACGCAGTATTTT.

The chain links TRBV28 to TRBJ2-7, with a tentative D call TRBD1 (5 bases). CDR3 size: 14 residues. The V gene's germline CDR1 is MDHEN and CDR2 SYDVKM. V lost 6 bases to trimming and J lost 3 bases, with 15 bases between them. In DNA, the CDR3 is TGTGCCAGCAGGAAGGGGATGGGGTACTACGAGCAGTACTTC. Residues: CASRKGMGYYEQYF.

V is TRBV19 and J is TRBJ1-1; 9 bases map to TRBD1. V shed 6 bases and J 1 base; nucleotides not matched to a gene: 3. The CDR3 length is 14 residues. Germline loops: CDR1 LNHDA, CDR2 SQIVND (reference sequence). CDR3 sequence: CASRGGQGNTEAFF. The CDR3, as DNA: TGTGCCAGTAGAGGGGGACAGGGGAACACTGAAGCTTTCTTT.

This chain uses TRBV11-2 with TRBJ1-1; 9 nucleotides align to TRBD1. This CDR3 spans 16 amino acids. The J segment lost 4 bases and the V segment lost 5 bases, leaving 11 bases of the junction unmatched. Germline CDR1 and CDR2: SGHAT and FQNNGV. This CDR3 is CASSAGTGSFGTEAFF. Written as DNA, the CDR3 is TGTGCCAGCAGCGCTGGGACAGGGAGTTTCGGCACTGAAGCTTTCTTT.

The chain couples TRBV5-1 to TRBJ1-2; perhaps TRBD1 as D (6 bases). In germline, CDR1 is SGHRS, CDR2 YFSETQ. Trimming took off 2 bases at V and 1 base at J, with 18 bases between the two ends. This CDR3 comprises 17 residues. The CDR3 DNA sequence: TGCGCCAGCAGCTTAGGGAACAGGGACTTTTTTAACTATGGCTACACCTTC. It specifies CASSLGNRDFFNYGYTF.

This chain links TRBV5-1 with TRBJ1-1; tentative D call: TRBD1 (6 bases). Between the trimmed V and J ends, which lost 4 bases and 1 base, there was a span of 20 bases. Germline V CDR1 and CDR2: SGHRS, YFSETQ. The CDR3 length is 17 residues. CDR3 in amino acids: CASSLDGRVTGNTEAFF. The CDR3 coding sequence is TGCGCCAGCAGCCTGGATGGTAGGGTGACAGGGAACACTGAAGCTTTCTTT.

The J gene is TRBJ2-7, the V gene TRBV5-1; 7 nucleotides line up with TRBD1. The junction had 16 bases not matched to a gene; V was cut back by 4 bases and J by 9 bases. The V gene's germline CDR1 is SGHRS and CDR2 YFSETQ. This CDR3 is built from 15 residues. CDR3 in amino acids: CASSVEPGQIHPQYF. The CDR3 bases are TGCGCCAGCAGCGTGGAACCGGGACAGATACACCCGCAGTACTTC.

The chain joins TRBV14 to TRBJ1-2; perhaps TRBD1 as D (6 bases). The length of the CDR3 is 16 residues. Trimming shortened V by 0 bases and J by 6 bases, and 17 bases separated the two germline ends. The germline gives CDR1 SGHDN, CDR2 FVKESK. The CDR3 protein is CASSQDPNRVLHGYTF. The CDR3 region has the DNA TGTGCCAGCAGCCAAGACCCAAACAGGGTGTTGCATGGCTACACCTTC.

The chain employs TRBV7-6 and TRBJ2-1, with 14 bases identical to TRBD2. This CDR3 comprises 16 residues. V was pared by 6 bases and J by 10 bases, with 11 bases of the junction left unmatched. Germline loops: CDR1 SGHVS, CDR2 FNYEAQ. CDR3 protein: CASRAEGTSGSGEQFF. CDR3 DNA: TGTGCCAGCAGAGCCGAAGGGACTAGCGGGAGTGGGGAGCAGTTCTTC.